This T cell receptor beta chain was sequenced for a study of blood T cell repertoires in COVID-19. The protocol was immunoSEQ multiplex PCR, while the TCRdb copy is restricted to in-frame clones and leaves out a portion. The table records a few hundred thousand clones, roughly 84% of them present only once. The source of this sequence is a man aged 30 to 45 in a cohort exposed to, infected with or recovered from COVID-19 (not recorded which). The sample comprised PBMCs or T cells enriched from blood (not recorded which).

CDR3 in amino acids: CASGLVSNQPQHF. The DNA for the CDR3 is TGTGCCAGCGGGCTGGTTAGCAATCAGCCCCAGCATTTT. The V gene is TRBV2, the J gene TRBJ1-5; D is uncertain. Germline V gene data show CDR1 as SNHLY and CDR2 as FYNNEI. The CDR3 runs 13 residues. The V and J ends lost 8 bases and 0 bases respectively, with 8 bases between them.